What follows describes a single T cell receptor beta chain. What it binds is unknown. The source of the sample is a study of T cell responses to AZD1222 COVID-19 vaccine. Study-level points and caveats: Seropositivity was recorded at baseline in only a handful of AZD1222 recipients. Spike regions recognized by vaccine-associated CD4 TCRs spanned the protein, led by 160-218 and 743-854. Two doses of AZD1222 preceded a rise in Spike-specific TCR breadth and depth. Females made up more of the donors, who were largely white British, and clonal diversity may have come out too low.

In germline, CDR1 is PRHDT, CDR2 FYEKMQ (reference sequence). This CDR3 spans 14 amino acids. Trimming stripped 1 base from V and 9 bases from J, with 14 bases between. Some clones are missing from TCRdb's copy, which holds only in-frame ones; the method was immunoSEQ multiplex PCR. Counted here are 140,000 to 150,000 clones, 82% occurring once; the ten biggest clones make up 3.5% to 5%. This sequence joins TRBV13 and TRBJ2-3, with D unclear. This material consisted of peripheral blood, taken on day 0 of MenACWY control vaccination. The source is an adult in good health. CDR3 residues: CASSLVAIVSTQYF. CDR3 in DNA: TGTGCCAGCAGCTTAGTGGCGATCGTTTCGACGCAGTATTTT.